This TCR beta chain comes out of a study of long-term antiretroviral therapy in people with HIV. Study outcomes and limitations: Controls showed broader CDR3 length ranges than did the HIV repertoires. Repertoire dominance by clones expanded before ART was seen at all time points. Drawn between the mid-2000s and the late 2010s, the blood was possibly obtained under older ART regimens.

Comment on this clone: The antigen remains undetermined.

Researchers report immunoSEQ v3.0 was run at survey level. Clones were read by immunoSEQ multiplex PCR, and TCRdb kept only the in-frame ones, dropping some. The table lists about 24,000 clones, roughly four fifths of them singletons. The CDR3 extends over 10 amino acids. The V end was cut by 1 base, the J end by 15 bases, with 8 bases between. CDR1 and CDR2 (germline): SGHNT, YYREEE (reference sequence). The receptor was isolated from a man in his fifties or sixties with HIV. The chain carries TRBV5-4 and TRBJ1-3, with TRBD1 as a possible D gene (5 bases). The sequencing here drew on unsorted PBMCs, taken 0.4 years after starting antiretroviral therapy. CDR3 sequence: CASSLPTEYF. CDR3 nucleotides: TGTGCCAGCAGCTTGCCGACAGAATATTTT.